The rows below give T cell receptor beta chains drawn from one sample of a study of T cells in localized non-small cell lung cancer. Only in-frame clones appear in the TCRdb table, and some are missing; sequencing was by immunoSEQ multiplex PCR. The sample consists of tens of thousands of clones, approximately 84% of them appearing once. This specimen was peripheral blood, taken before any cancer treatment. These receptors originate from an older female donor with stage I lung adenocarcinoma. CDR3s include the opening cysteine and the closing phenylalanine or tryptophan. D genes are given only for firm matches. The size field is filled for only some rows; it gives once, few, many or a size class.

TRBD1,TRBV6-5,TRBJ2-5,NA,TGTGCCAGCAGTAGGACAGGGAAGGAGACCCAGTACTTC,CASSRTGKETQYF
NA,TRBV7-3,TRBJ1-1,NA,TGTGCCAGCAGCTTACGAGTGGGAGCTTTCTTT,CASSLRVGAFF
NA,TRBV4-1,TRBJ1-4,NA,TGCGCCAGCAGCCAACCCCCCCGGGGTCCAAGCTATGAAAAACTGTTTTTT,CASSQPPRGPSYEKLFF
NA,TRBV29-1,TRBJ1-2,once,TGCAGCGTTGAGACCAGAAACTATGGCTACACCTTC,CSVETRNYGYTF
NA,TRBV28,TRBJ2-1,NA,TGTGCCAGCAGCTCCAGGGTCCCCAATGAGCAGTTCTTC,CASSSRVPNEQFF
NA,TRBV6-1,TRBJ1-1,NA,TGTGCCAGCAGTGAATTGTGGGGGAACACTGAAGCTTTCTTT,CASSELWGNTEAFF
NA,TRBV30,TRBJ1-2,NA,TGTGCCTGGAGTGTGAGGGGCGGCTACACCTTC,CAWSVRGGYTF
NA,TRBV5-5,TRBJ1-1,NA,TGTGCCAGCAGCGTAGGGAATGAAGCTTTCTTT,CASSVGNEAFF
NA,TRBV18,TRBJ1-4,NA,TGTGCCAGCTCCCCCCAAGCGGGCGAGAATGAAAAACTGTTTTTT,CASSPQAGENEKLFF
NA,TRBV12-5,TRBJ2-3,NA,TGTGCTAGTGGTTCAGGGGTAGTTATCACAGATACGCAGTATTTT,CASGSGVVITDTQYF
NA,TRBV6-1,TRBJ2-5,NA,TGTGCCAGCAGCGGGGGACCGGGGTGGGAGACCCAGTACTTC,CASSGGPGWETQYF
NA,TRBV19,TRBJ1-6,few,TGTGCCAGTAGTGGGGCTACGTTGGGCCCCTATAATTCACCCCTCCACTTT,CASSGATLGPYNSPLHF
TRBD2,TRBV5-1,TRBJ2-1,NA,TGCGCCAGCAGCCCGGGCTGGGCTAGCGGGGCACGTAATGAGCAGTTCTTC,CASSPGWASGARNEQFF
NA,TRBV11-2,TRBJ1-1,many,TGTGCCAGCAGCTCAGTACAGGGCCGCACTGAAGCTTTCTTT,CASSSVQGRTEAFF
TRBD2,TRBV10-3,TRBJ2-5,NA,TGTGCCATCAGGGGCGGGGGCCAAGAGACCCAGTACTTC,CAIRGGGQETQYF
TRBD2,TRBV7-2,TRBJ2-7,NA,TGTGCCAGCAGCTTAGCGGGAGGGCCATCTGAGCAGTACTTC,CASSLAGGPSEQYF
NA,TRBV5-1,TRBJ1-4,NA,TGCGCCAGCAGCTTGTCTAGTGTTGAAAAACTGTTTTTT,CASSLSSVEKLFF
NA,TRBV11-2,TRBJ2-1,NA,TGTGCCAGCAGCTTAGCCCCAGGTGTCCAGTTCTTC,CASSLAPGVQFF
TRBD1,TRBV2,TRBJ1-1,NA,TGTGCCAGCAAAACACAGGGGCTTGAGGGCGCTGAAGCTTTCTTT,CASKTQGLEGAEAFF
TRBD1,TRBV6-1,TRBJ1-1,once,TGTGCCAGCAGTGACCTGGGGACAGAAGGTGAAGCTTTCTTT,CASSDLGTEGEAFF
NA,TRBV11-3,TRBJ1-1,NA,TGTGCCAGCAGCTTTGAGGGCACTGAAGCTTTCTTT,CASSFEGTEAFF
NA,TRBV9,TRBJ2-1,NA,TGTGCCAGCAGCGTAGACTCGAGGGGGGGTCTCAATGAGCAGTTCTTC,CASSVDSRGGLNEQFF
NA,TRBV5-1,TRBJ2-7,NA,TGCGCCAGCAGCTTCCAGGGGGGAGAGGTTTCCGAGCAGTACTTC,CASSFQGGEVSEQYF
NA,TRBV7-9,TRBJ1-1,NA,TGTGCCAGCAGCTTAACTACAGGTTTGAGTGAAGCTTTCTTT,CASSLTTGLSEAFF
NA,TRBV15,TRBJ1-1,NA,TGTGCCACCAGCAGAGATAGGGGCTCGGTCACTGAAGCTTTCTTT,CATSRDRGSVTEAFF
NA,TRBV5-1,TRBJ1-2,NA,TGCGCCAGCAGCTTGGACAGGGCGGCTGCTGGCTACACCTTC,CASSLDRAAAGYTF
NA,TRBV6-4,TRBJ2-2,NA,TGTGCCAGCAGTGAATCAGGGTATCGCACCGGGGAGCTGTTTTTT,CASSESGYRTGELFF
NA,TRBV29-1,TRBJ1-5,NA,TGCAGCGTGCTGGTTATCGGGAGTAGTAATCAGCCCCAGCATTTT,CSVLVIGSSNQPQHF
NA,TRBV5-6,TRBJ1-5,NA,TGTGCCAGCAGCTTGTGGAGGGTACTCAAAAATCAGCCCCAGCATTTT,CASSLWRVLKNQPQHF
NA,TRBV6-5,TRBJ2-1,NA,TGTGCCAGCAGTTACTCTTCGGGTAGTGAGCAGTTCTTC,CASSYSSGSEQFF
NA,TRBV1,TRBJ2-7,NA,TGCACCAGCAGCCACGTCCGGGACAGGGGGCGGTACGAGCAGTACTTC,CTSSHVRDRGRYEQYF
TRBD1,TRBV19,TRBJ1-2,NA,TGTGCCAGTAGACGTGACAGGGCCTATGGCTACACCTTC,CASRRDRAYGYTF
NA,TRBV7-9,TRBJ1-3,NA,TGTGCCAGCAGCTTAGCGGGCGGGATAAACACCATATATTTT,CASSLAGGINTIYF
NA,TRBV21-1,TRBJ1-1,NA,TGTGCCAGCAGCAAAGAGACCGGAGAAGCTTTCTTT,CASSKETGEAFF
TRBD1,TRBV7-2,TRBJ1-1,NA,TGTGCCAGCAGCTCTCGACAGGGAAGGACTGAAGCTTTCTTT,CASSSRQGRTEAFF
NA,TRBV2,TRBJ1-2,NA,TGTGCCAGCAGTGTAGGGACGGTTAACTATGGCTACACCTTC,CASSVGTVNYGYTF
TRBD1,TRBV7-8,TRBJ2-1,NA,TGTGCCAGCAGCGACAGGGTTACCTACAATGAGCAGTTCTTC,CASSDRVTYNEQFF
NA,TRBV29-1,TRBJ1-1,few,TGCAGCGTAATGGGCCATATGAACACTGAAGCTTTCTTT,CSVMGHMNTEAFF
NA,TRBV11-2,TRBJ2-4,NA,TGTGCCAGCAGCTTAGACGGGAGTCGGAACATTCAGTACTTC,CASSLDGSRNIQYF
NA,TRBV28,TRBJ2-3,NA,TGTGCCAGCACCTGGGGGCGGAGCACAGATACGCAGTATTTT,CASTWGRSTDTQYF
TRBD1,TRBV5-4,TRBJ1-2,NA,TGTGCCAGCAGCTTGGCGGGACAGGGAAACTATGGCTACACCTTC,CASSLAGQGNYGYTF
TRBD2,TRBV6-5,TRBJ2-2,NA,TGTGCCAGCAGTTACGGGGGGGGAGAGGTGGCCGGGGAGCTGTTTTTT,CASSYGGGEVAGELFF
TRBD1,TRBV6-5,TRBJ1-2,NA,TGTGCCAGCAGAGAGGGACAGGGGAACTATGGCTACACCTTC,CASREGQGNYGYTF
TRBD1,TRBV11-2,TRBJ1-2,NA,TGTGCCAGCAGCCCGGACAGGAACTATGGCTACACCTTC,CASSPDRNYGYTF
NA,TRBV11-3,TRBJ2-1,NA,TGTGCCAGCAGCTCTAATAGCGTAAATGAGCAGTTCTTC,CASSSNSVNEQFF
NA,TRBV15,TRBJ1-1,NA,TGTGCCACCAGCAGAGCGGGGGCCCCGAACACTGAAGCTTTCTTT,CATSRAGAPNTEAFF
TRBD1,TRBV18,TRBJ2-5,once,TGTGCCAGCTCACCCGGGACAGGGGCTGAGACCCAGTACTTC,CASSPGTGAETQYF
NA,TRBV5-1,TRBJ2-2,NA,TGCGCCAGCAGCCTCGCGAACACCGGGGAGCTGTTTTTT,CASSLANTGELFF
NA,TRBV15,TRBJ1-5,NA,TGTGCCACCAGCAGAGATCACCGGGTTCAGCCCCAGCATTTT,CATSRDHRVQPQHF
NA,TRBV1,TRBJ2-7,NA,TGCACCAGCAGCCAAGATAGGCACGAGCAGTACTTC,CTSSQDRHEQYF
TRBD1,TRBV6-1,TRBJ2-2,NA,TGTGCCAGCAGTGCCGGACAGGGGTGGGCCGGGGAGCTGTTTTTT,CASSAGQGWAGELFF
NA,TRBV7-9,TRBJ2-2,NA,TGTGCCAGCAGCTTAGTGGGGAACACCGGGGAGCTGTTTTTT,CASSLVGNTGELFF
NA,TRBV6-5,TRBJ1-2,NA,TGTGCCAGCAGTTACTCCCCTTCCATGGGCTACACCTTC,CASSYSPSMGYTF
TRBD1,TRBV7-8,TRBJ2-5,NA,TGTGCCAGCAGCATAAGGACAGGGCGAGGAGAGACCCAGTACTTC,CASSIRTGRGETQYF
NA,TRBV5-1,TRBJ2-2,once,TGCGCCAGCAGCTTAGCACCCAGTAGTCCCGGGGAGCTGTTTTTT,CASSLAPSSPGELFF